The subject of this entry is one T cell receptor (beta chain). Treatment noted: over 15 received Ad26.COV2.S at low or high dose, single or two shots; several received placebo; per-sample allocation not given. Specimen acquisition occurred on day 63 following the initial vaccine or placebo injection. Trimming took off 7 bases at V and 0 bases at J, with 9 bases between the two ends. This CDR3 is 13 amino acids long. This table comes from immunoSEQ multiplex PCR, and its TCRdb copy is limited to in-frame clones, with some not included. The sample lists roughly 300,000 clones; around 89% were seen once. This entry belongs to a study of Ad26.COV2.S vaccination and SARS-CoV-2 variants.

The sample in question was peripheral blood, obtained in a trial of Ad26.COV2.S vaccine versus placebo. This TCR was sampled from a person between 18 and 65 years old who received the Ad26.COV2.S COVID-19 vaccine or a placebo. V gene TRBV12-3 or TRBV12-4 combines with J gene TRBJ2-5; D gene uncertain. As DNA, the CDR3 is TGTGCCAGCAACAACGTGTACCAAGAGACCCAGTACTTC. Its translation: CASNNVYQETQYF.